This T cell receptor beta chain was observed in a study of T cell responses to AZD1222 COVID-19 vaccine. The sample holds one count of this clone. The data were produced by immunoSEQ multiplex PCR, yet TCRdb's version contains in-frame clones alone and is incomplete. The sample includes some 180,000 clones, around nine tenths of them seen just once. Germline V gene lookup returns CDR1 MNHNY and CDR2 SVGAGI (reference sequence). The CDR3 extends over 14 amino acids. Trimming stripped 6 bases from V and 3 bases from J, with 15 bases between. The sequences come from peripheral blood, collected 28 days after the second AZD1222 dose. The rearrangement uses TRBV6-6 and TRBJ2-7; TRBD1 or TRBD2 may be the D gene (6 bases each). The origin of this receptor is an adult who received the AZD1222 COVID-19 vaccine. The CDR3 nucleotides are TGTGCCAGCAGACAACCGGGGGACAACTACGAGCAGTACTTC. This encodes CASRQPGDNYEQYF.